A selection of T cell receptor beta chains follows, all from one sample in a study of post-analysis software for immune sequencing data. MiXCR was run by TCRdb on the PCR reads, yielding one entry per CDR3 protein. The repertoire holds about 540,000 distinct CDR3 sequences, with about a third as singletons. Sequencing input: blood. Receptors originate from a girl under 18 with multiple sclerosis. Both conserved end residues are part of each CDR3. The D gene is left open where the match is weak. The size field is filled for only some rows; it gives once, few, many or a size class.

V	J	size	D	length	DNA	CDR3
TRBV20-1	TRBJ2-5	NA	TRBD2	15	TGCAGTGCTGTTCGACTAGCGGGGAGTCTGGATGAGCAGTACTTC	CSAVRLAGSLDEQYF
TRBV9	TRBJ2-1	few	TRBD2	17	TGTGCCAGCAGCGTAGTTCAGGGAGCGGGGGGCCTCAATGAGCAGTTCTTC	CASSVVQGAGGLNEQFF
TRBV10-3	TRBJ1-5	NA	NA	15	TGTGCCATCAGTGACGGGCGGATGAACAATCAGCCCCAGCATTTT	CAISDGRMNNQPQHF
TRBV5-1	TRBJ2-7	many	NA	10	TGTGCCAGCAGTTCCTACGAGCAGTACTTC	CASSSYEQYF
TRBV5-5	TRBJ1-5	NA	NA	14	TGTGCCAGCAGCATGGAGGCAGATCTTCAGCCCCAGCATTTT	CASSMEADLQPQHF
TRBV29-1	TRBJ2-3	few	NA	12	TGCAGCGTTGAGTTTTTGGGCGGTACGCAGTATTTT	CSVEFLGGTQYF
TRBV11-2	TRBJ2-5	NA	NA	12	TGTGCCAGCAGTCCGTCGGCCGAGACCCAGTACTTC	CASSPSAETQYF
TRBV5-1	TRBJ2-1	NA	NA	16	TGCGCCAGCAGCTCTAGGCACGAGATACTCTACAATGAGCAGTTCTTC	CASSSRHEILYNEQFF
TRBV5-1	TRBJ1-2	few	NA	15	TGCGCCAGCAGCTGGACCGATGACCCAAACTATGGCTACACCTTC	CASSWTDDPNYGYTF
TRBV19	TRBJ2-1	NA	TRBD2	15	TGTGCCAGTAGACTAGCGGGGGCGAACTACAATGAGCAGTTCTTC	CASRLAGANYNEQFF
TRBV4-1	TRBJ2-3	NA	TRBD2	16	TGCGCCAGCAGCCAAGGAGGGGCGGGGGGTCCGGATACGCAGTATTTT	CASSQGGAGGPDTQYF
TRBV20-1	TRBJ2-3	few	NA	15	TGCAGTGCTAGAGTTGGGGGCGCTAGCACAGATACGCAGTATTTT	CSARVGGASTDTQYF
TRBV7-9	TRBJ2-3	NA	NA	14	TGTGCCAGCAGCTTAGCGGGGGTTCAAGATACGCAGTATTTT	CASSLAGVQDTQYF
TRBV20-1	TRBJ1-2	few	NA	13	TGCAGTGCTAGAGTCAGGGACAACTATGGCTACACCTTC	CSARVRDNYGYTF
TRBV6-2/TRBV6-3	TRBJ2-7	NA	TRBD2	15	TGTGCCAGCAGCTACGACGGGACTAGCTCGTACGAGCAGTACTTC	CASSYDGTSSYEQYF
TRBV6-6	TRBJ2-5	few	NA	15	TGTGCCAGCACCAAGGGCCAGGACCCCCAAGAGACCCAGTACTTC	CASTKGQDPQETQYF
TRBV19	TRBJ2-7	few	NA	15	TGTGCCAGTAGTACTCCACAGGGCGTCGCCTACGAGCAGTACTTC	CASSTPQGVAYEQYF
TRBV6-2/TRBV6-3	TRBJ2-7	NA	TRBD1	15	TGTGCCAGCAGTTCAGGGACAGGGGAGGCCTACGAGCAGTACTTC	CASSSGTGEAYEQYF
TRBV3-1	TRBJ2-5	NA	NA	18	TGTGCCAGCAGCCAAGGTCGGGGGCCCGGGGGCCCTCAAGAGACCCAGTACTTC	CASSQGRGPGGPQETQYF
TRBV3-1	TRBJ1-5	once	NA	16	TGTGCCAGCAGCCACGGAGGGGGGGGCGACGGTCAGCCCCAGCATTTT	CASSHGGGGDGQPQHF
TRBV29-1	TRBJ1-4	NA	NA	13	TGCAGCGTGGGGACATCGCCTAATGAAAAACTGTTTTTT	CSVGTSPNEKLFF
TRBV7-9	TRBJ2-3	few	TRBD1	18	TGTGCCAGCAGCTTAGTCTTCGAAGGGGACAGTTACCTTAATACGCAGTATTTT	CASSLVFEGDSYLNTQYF
TRBV5-1	TRBJ2-5	few	TRBD2	15	TGCGCCAGCAGCATACTCACTAGCGGCCAAGAGACCCAGTACTTC	CASSILTSGQETQYF
TRBV5-6	TRBJ1-2	NA	NA	12	TGTGCCAGCAGTGGAGTGACATATGGCTACACCTTC	CASSGVTYGYTF
TRBV19	TRBJ2-4	NA	TRBD1	13	TGTGCCAGTAACCCGGGACAGGGATACATTCAGTACTTC	CASNPGQGYIQYF
TRBV12-3/TRBV12-4	TRBJ2-5	NA	NA	16	TGTGCCAGCAGCCCCCCGGCTAGCCCCGCGCGAGAGACCCAGTACTTC	CASSPPASPARETQYF
TRBV12-3/TRBV12-4	TRBJ2-1	many	NA	12	TGTGCCACCGCTGAGACGAACAATGAGCAGTTCTTC	CATAETNNEQFF
TRBV20-1	TRBJ2-5	NA	TRBD1	14	TGCAGTGCTAGACCCAGGGGACAGGGGGAGACCCAGTACTTC	CSARPRGQGETQYF
TRBV20-1	TRBJ2-5	NA	NA	14	TGCAGTGCTAGAGACTCCTCTTTCCGAGAGACCCAGTACTTC	CSARDSSFRETQYF
TRBV12-3/TRBV12-4	TRBJ2-7	few	TRBD1	16	TGTGCCAGCAGTTTCCCGACGGGACAGGGGATCAACGAGCAGTACTTC	CASSFPTGQGINEQYF
TRBV5-5	TRBJ2-3	once	NA	16	TGTGCCAGCAGCCTCGGCATGATCTCTAGCACAGATACGCAGTATTTT	CASSLGMISSTDTQYF
TRBV12-5	TRBJ2-3	NA	TRBD1	15	TGTGCTAGTGGTTTGGGGACAGGGGATGCAGATACGCAGTATTTT	CASGLGTGDADTQYF
TRBV12-3/TRBV12-4	TRBJ1-2	few	TRBD1	15	TGTGCCAGCAGTTTTCAGGGACAGGGAGGTGATGGCTACACCTTC	CASSFQGQGGDGYTF
TRBV29-1	TRBJ2-2	few	NA	15	TGCGGCGCCGGGGACCAGACAGGGAACACCGGGGAGCTGTTTTTT	CGAGDQTGNTGELFF
TRBV3-1	TRBJ1-4	NA	TRBD1	15	TGTGCCAGCAGCGATTACAGGGGGCCTAATGAAAAACTGTTTTTT	CASSDYRGPNEKLFF
TRBV29-1	TRBJ1-2	few	TRBD1	14	TGCAGCGCCCCGGGGACAGGGGGGACGGGTGGCTACACCTTC	CSAPGTGGTGGYTF
TRBV20-1	TRBJ2-3	NA	NA	14	TGCAGTGCTAGAGACCCCCGAAGCACAGATACGCAGTATTTT	CSARDPRSTDTQYF
TRBV2	TRBJ2-2	few	TRBD1	15	TGTGCCCGACAGGGGTGGAACTCGAACACCGGGGAGCTGTTTTTT	CARQGWNSNTGELFF
TRBV18	TRBJ2-3	NA	NA	16	TGTGCCAGCTCACCACCATCGACACCGAGAACAGATACGCAGTATTTT	CASSPPSTPRTDTQYF
TRBV11-2	TRBJ1-1	NA	TRBD1	14	TGTGCCAGCAGAATGACAGGGATCGGCACTGAAGCTTTCTTT	CASRMTGIGTEAFF
TRBV12-3/TRBV12-4	TRBJ2-5	NA	TRBD1	14	TGTGCCAGCAGTTTCGAGACAGGGAACAATGAGCAGTACTTC	CASSFETGNNEQYF
TRBV12-3/TRBV12-4	TRBJ1-5	few	NA	16	TGTGCCAGCAACGTCGGTGGGGGGGGGCGTTATCAGCCCCAGCATTTT	CASNVGGGGRYQPQHF
TRBV2	TRBJ1-4	few	NA	14	TGTGCCAGCAGACAGATCGCAACTAATGAAAAACTGTTTTTT	CASRQIATNEKLFF
TRBV6-4	TRBJ1-2	NA	TRBD1	16	TGTGCCAGCAGTTCGGGACAGGGGGCCGGGAACTATGACTACACCTTC	CASSSGQGAGNYDYTF
TRBV24-1	TRBJ1-2	NA	TRBD1	15	TGTGCCACCAGTGATTTGCGGCAGGGGGCCTATGGCTACACCTTC	CATSDLRQGAYGYTF